This T cell receptor (beta chain) derives from a study of cytomegalovirus exposure and HLA in healthy donors (TCRdb year 2017). Context from the whole study: An earlier analysis of roughly 630 of the donors reported 276 Gb of sequence data and more than 90 million unique TCR beta sequences from about 200 million T cells. An early release that covered some 640 HLA-typed donors contained around 300 gigabases of sequencing data and tens of millions of unique TCR sequences. The genetic ancestry cluster associated with self-reported Caucasian donors included over 80% of the roughly 410 genotyped donors. The study aimed to test whether cataloging public T cell receptors could reveal signatures of past pathogen exposure. The T cell repertoires of 700 or so subjects were profiled by immunosequencing and related to cytomegalovirus serostatus. Along with the roughly 710-subject first cohort, a separate validation cohort of roughly 110 different subjects was used. To predict cytomegalovirus infection status, the study brought together high-throughput TCR immunosequencing, statistical association of individual TCRs with disease status, and machine learning. A later analysis re-analyzed previously published TCR beta repertoires from 500 to 700 donors and added high-resolution HLA genotyping to study TCR occurrence patterns. The later analysis used no new phenotypic data to find candidate immune exposures, relying instead on TCR beta sequences and their occurrence across donors. An earlier analysis of approximately 500 of the donors applied high-throughput TCR beta sequencing to assess whether each TCR beta V gene segment acted as functional or pseudogenic. Donor age, sex, ethnicity and CMV serostatus were collected together with the repertoire data. A later genetic analysis took genome-wide SNP genotypes for about three fifths of the 666 donors and used that subset as a discovery cohort. Every repertoire in the discovery cohort had been generated on one and the same sequencing platform. HLA typing included class I and class II loci at four-digit resolution. The number of donors typed differed by locus, with roughly 620-630 for A, B, C, DRB1 and DQB1, roughly 520 for DQA1, some 570 for DPA1, and around 450 for DPB1. About five DR-DQ haplotypes were treated as single units for association and clustering because of strong linkage in the cohort. Among 300 to 450 genotyped donors of the cohort, an average of around 240,000 unique TCR beta nucleotide sequences were sequenced per donor, roughly a sixth of them non-productive.

The cohort was made up of several hundred healthy bone marrow donors. Cohort members were all nominally healthy when sampled, although unrecorded immune exposures were likely present. The donor tested CMV seronegative and was one of the 352 seronegative cohort members. A peripheral blood sample was provided by each donor, and peripheral blood mononuclear cells were used for TCR beta sequencing. The Qiagen DNeasy Blood Extraction Kit was used to extract genomic DNA from the blood cell samples. Library preparation used the immunoSEQ multiplex PCR assay. For the multiplex PCR, a mixture combining 60 forward primers for TCR Vbeta segments and 13 reverse primers for TCR Jbeta segments was used. A multiplex PCR assay on genomic DNA amplified the CDR3 region of rearranged TCR beta genes. The amplified TCR beta libraries were sequenced on the Illumina HiSeq System as 87-base-pair reads. The source study handled its data this way. In a later analysis, 70 million to 95 million unique TCR beta chains were counted across the 650 to 700 repertoires, and about 10 million of these chains were shared by at least two donors. Raw reads were error-corrected and collapsed into unique sequences with a nearest-neighbor algorithm that merged closely related sequences to remove PCR and sequencing errors. Alignment of CDR3 sequences to IMGT reference sequences was used to assign V, D and J gene segments. For a sequence to be retained, a match of at least six nucleotides was required to both a V gene segment and a J gene segment. A rearrangement counted as productive if the CDR3 had no stop codons and remained in frame with V and J, and every other rearrangement counted as non-productive. Following IMGT convention, CDR3 was defined as the stretch from the second conserved V-encoded cysteine to the conserved J-encoded phenylalanine. The earlier analysis of approximately 500 of the donors excluded sequences that lacked an unambiguous match to a single V gene segment. An earlier analysis of 550 to 650 of the donors classified V segments as functional when productive rearrangements were above 56.7% and as segregating when the standard deviation between donors was above 5%. A statistical classification framework was built for diagnosing cytomegalovirus status from the catalog of TCR beta chain sequences. In a later analysis, V and J genes were assigned by comparing TCR nucleotide sequences against IMGT/GENE-DB human TR gene sequences. In a later analysis, CDR3 sequences and most-parsimonious VDJ recombination scenarios were assigned using the TCRdist pipeline. A later analysis defined each TCR beta chain by its CDR3 amino acid sequence plus V-gene family, and excluded reads lacking a unique V-gene family. A later analysis removed 600 or so highly shared, low-generation-probability nucleotide sequences to deal with suspected cross-contamination and a sequencing artifact. A later analysis calculated a clonal expansion index for each public chain from normalized within-repertoire ranks of inferred template counts. In a later analysis, generation probabilities were computed with a VDJ recombination model fitted to out-of-frame rearrangements, and the resulting probabilities were checked against IGoR. A later analysis scored TCR-TCR, TCR-HLA and TCR-CMV co-occurrence with hypergeometric tests, applying a repertoire-size bias correction to TCR pairs. In a later analysis, false discovery rates were estimated by permuting HLA or CMV assignments 20 times. In a later analysis, co-occurring TCRs were grouped using DBSCAN, with TCRdist sequence similarity added in when clustering inside HLA-allele-positive subsets. Repertoires with fewer than 30,000 or more than 120,000 public chains were left out of co-occurrence clustering, as were five repertoires with anomalous nucleotide sharing. TCRdb took over this immuneACCESS table, retaining in-frame rearrangements with V and J assigned. Such tables are incomplete; in checked studies, under half of the missing clones stem from an unresolved V gene, and the remainder is unexplained. V and J calls and clone size are given by that table; D and trimming were obtained from the DNA. The sample yields more than 95,000 clones; approximately 83% were counted once. The ten largest clones add up to about 5.9% of the sample.

A remark on this clone: The target of this receptor is not known. A junction end diverges from the germline sequence, so it may reflect a read error.

The full study reports these points: In this cohort, only TCR beta chains were sequenced, and detectable features were limited by the absence of alpha or paired-chain data. In a later analysis, the rate of TCR association differed among HLA loci, with DRB1 alleles having the most associated TCRs and HLA-C alleles having the fewest. HLA typing was unavailable for some donors at each locus, so association tests used only the typed subset. In both the original and validation cohorts, the classifier was reported to diagnose cytomegalovirus status with high specificity and sensitivity. A later analysis reported that several top co-occurrence clusters appeared linked to parvovirus B19, influenza, CMV and Epstein-Barr virus. Compared with equally common non-associated chains, HLA-associated TCR beta chains in a later analysis were more clonally expanded and had lower generation probabilities. In an earlier analysis of 587 of the donors, most TCR beta V segments appeared in productive rearrangements about 90% or about 30% of the time, broadly matching IMGT annotations. Correlated functional status among segregating V segments might reflect linkage disequilibrium, but an unknown experimental factor could not be ruled out. According to a later genetic analysis, donors in an Asian-associated ancestry cluster had fewer N-insertions in productive TCRs than the roughly 660-donor mean. The authors suggested that the approach could potentially be extended to other disease states and immunological phenotypes. Because counts were too low, some 17 rarely observed V segments, including chromosome 9 orphons, were left out of the earlier analysis of 587 of the donors. A later genetic analysis associated a missense DCLRE1C variant with V-gene and J-gene trimming of TCR beta chains, and an independent cohort replicated the association. A cluster of highly shared sequence variants was judged likely to represent a technical artifact of the sequencing pipeline. A later analysis associated about 17,000 TCR beta sequences with specific HLA alleles at a false discovery rate of 0.05. A total of 150 to 200 TCR beta chains were listed by the study as associated with cytomegalovirus. A few of the identified cytomegalovirus-associated TCR beta chains were confirmed in vitro to be specific for cytomegalovirus antigens. The presence/absence analyses assumed that sequencing depth was roughly uniform across donors, and that assumption may not be true. The only immune exposure information available for the cohort was CMV serostatus. A later analysis found that most CMV-associated TCR beta chains appeared HLA-restricted, with HLA associations seemingly driven largely by CMV exposure. A further reported finding was that TCR beta sequences accurately predicted the HLA-A and HLA-B alleles for most subjects in the first cohort. Some IMGT-functional V segments, including TRBV6-2 and TRBV6-3, could not be distinguished by the 87-base-pair reads and were therefore excluded. Assigning TCR associations to individual alleles was difficult when HLA alleles, especially DR and DQ, strongly co-occurred. Most TCR sequences were observed very rarely across donors, whereas some public TCRs were present in many individuals.

The CDR3 starts with the cysteine, ends with the phenylalanine, and has 17 residues. Only the CDR3 DNA stays, 51 bases, in frame from base 1. For CDR1 and CDR2, the germline V gene lists SGDLS and YYNGEE. Sequenced material: PBMCs. The origin of this receptor is a man aged 18 to 30 in good health and CMV-seronegative. The chain uses TRBV9 and TRBJ2-3, and TRBD2 aligns with 15 junction nucleotides. Read as DNA, the sequence is TGTGCCGGCAGCGTAGCCAAGGGACTAGCGGGAGGAGATACGCAGTATTTT. It translates as CAGSVAKGLAGGDTQYF.